Below, one TCR beta chain is given with its context. What it recognizes is unknown. Amplification of the TCR beta CDR3 regions used RNA transcripts (as template). HTBI-primed RT-PCR formed the first round, and a multiplex PCR formed the second. One entry per CDR3 protein, called by TCRdb with MiXCR from the multiplex PCR reads. The data contain some 360,000 distinct CDR3 sequences, about a sixth of them seen just once; the ten biggest clones take up approximately 2.4%. This sample was taken from a study of Graves' ophthalmopathy and Graves' hyperthyroidism. Study findings and constraints: A roughly 81% specificity and around 88% sensitivity were achieved by a 13-signature model that separated ophthalmopathy from stable hyperthyroidism. Prediction of ophthalmopathy progression reached less than 71% sensitivity and nearly 75% specificity.

Exclusion criteria comprised other autoimmune diseases, uncontrolled infections, pregnancy or lactation in patients. Orbital computed tomography and thyroid ultrasound, along with TRAb, serum thyroxine and clinical symptoms, underpinned diagnosis. Sequencing was done on a sample of peripheral blood. The clonotype comes from an adult woman with stable Graves' hyperthyroidism.

The CDR3 loop reads CASSERDSGSGSYNSPLHF. CDR3 in DNA: TGTGCCAGCAGTGAAAGGGACAGTGGATCTGGGTCCTATAATTCACCCCTCCACTTT. The rearrangement joins TRBV27 to TRBJ1-6, with 7 bases aligning to TRBD1. The V gene end was trimmed by 5 bases and the J gene end by 1 base; junction bases not matched to a gene: 14. CDR3 size: 19 residues. The germline gives CDR1 MNHEY, CDR2 SMNVEV (reference sequence).